One sample yielded the 5 T cell receptor beta chains listed below, sequenced in a study of cytomegalovirus exposure and HLA in healthy donors. Primers for the PCR totalled 60 Vbeta and 13 Jbeta. Only in-frame clones appear in the TCRdb table, and some are missing; sequencing was by immunoSEQ multiplex PCR. The repertoire holds about 94,000 clones, with around 84% as singletons. Sequencing input: PBMCs. The receptors derive from a human donor in good health.

This chain links TRBV4-3 with TRBJ2-7; the match to TRBD1 covers 10 bases. CDR3 length: 14 amino acids. V lost 3 bases, J lost 4 bases, and 3 bases stayed unmatched. The V gene's germline CDR1 is LGHNA and CDR2 YSLEER. The chain's CDR3 is CASSQGTGVYEQYF. CDR3 coding DNA: TGCGCCAGCAGCCAGGGGACAGGGGTGTACGAGCAGTACTTC.

The chain employs TRBV19 and TRBJ2-6; D not certain. The CDR3 has 15 amino acids. Germline assignment: CDR1 LNHDA and CDR2 SQIVND (reference sequence). The V end lost 6 bases, the J end lost 4 bases, and 13 bases lay between the germline ends. CDR3 sequence reads: CASSPYPRGANVLTF. CDR3 DNA sequence: TGTGCCAGTAGCCCCTACCCCCGGGGGGCCAACGTCCTGACTTTC.

The chain uses TRBV5-1 and TRBJ2-1, with 7 bases lining up with TRBD1. Trimming took 4 bases from V and 6 from J; bases not matched to a gene: 13. The germline gives CDR1 SGHRS, CDR2 YFSETQ. The CDR3 extends over 16 amino acids. Here the CDR3 reads CASSPAARGRTNEQFF. The CDR3 DNA sequence: TGCGCCAGCAGCCCCGCCGCGAGGGGGCGCACCAATGAGCAGTTCTTC.

Only a few counts were recorded for this clone. The chain couples TRBV27 to TRBJ1-5; possibly TRBD1 for D (6 bases). This CDR3 has 17 amino acids. The germline V gene encodes CDR1 MNHEY and CDR2 SMNVEV (reference sequence). V lost 5 bases and J lost 6, with 23 bases in between. Here the CDR3 reads CASSPGGGSQLFQPQHF. The CDR3 DNA sequence: TGTGCCAGCAGTCCGGGGGGCGGGTCTCAGCTTTTTCAGCCCCAGCATTTT.

CDR3 loop: CSVEAEDQETQYF. The CDR3 DNA reads as TGCAGCGTTGAGGCGGAAGACCAAGAGACCCAGTACTTC. The chain employs TRBV29-1 and TRBJ2-5; D gene uncertain. The CDR3 totals 13 residues. Germline assignment: CDR1 SQVTM and CDR2 ANQGSEA. V gave up 3 bases and J gave up 0 bases, with 8 bases separating them.